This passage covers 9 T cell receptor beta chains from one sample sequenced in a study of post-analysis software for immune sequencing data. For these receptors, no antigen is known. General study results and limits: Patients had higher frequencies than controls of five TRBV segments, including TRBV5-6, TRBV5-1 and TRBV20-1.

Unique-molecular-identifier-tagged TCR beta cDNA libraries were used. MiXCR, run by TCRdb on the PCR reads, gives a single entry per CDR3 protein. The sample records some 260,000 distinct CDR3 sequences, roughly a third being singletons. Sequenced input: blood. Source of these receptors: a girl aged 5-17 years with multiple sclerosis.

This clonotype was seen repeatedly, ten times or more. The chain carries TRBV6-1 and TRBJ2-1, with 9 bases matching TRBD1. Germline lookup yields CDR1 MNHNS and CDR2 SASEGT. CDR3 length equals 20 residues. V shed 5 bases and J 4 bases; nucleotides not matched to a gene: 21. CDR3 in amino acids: CASSPDRGGSVSVQYNEQFF. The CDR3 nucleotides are TGTGCCAGCAGTCCGGACAGGGGAGGTTCGGTTTCGGTGCAATACAATGAGCAGTTCTTC.

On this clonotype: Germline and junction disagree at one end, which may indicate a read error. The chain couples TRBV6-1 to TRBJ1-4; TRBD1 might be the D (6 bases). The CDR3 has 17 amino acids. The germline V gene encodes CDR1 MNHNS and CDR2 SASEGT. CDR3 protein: CAGRRRPGASLNEKLFF. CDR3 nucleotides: TGTGCCGGCAGGCGCCGACCGGGGGCGAGCCTTAATGAAAAACTGTTTTTT.

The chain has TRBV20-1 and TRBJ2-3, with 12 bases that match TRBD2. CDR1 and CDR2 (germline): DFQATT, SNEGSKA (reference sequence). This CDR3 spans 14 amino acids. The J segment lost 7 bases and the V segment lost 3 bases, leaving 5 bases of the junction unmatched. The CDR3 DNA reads TGCAGTGCTAGTGGGCTAGCGGGAGGGCATACGCAGTATTTT. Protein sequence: CSASGLAGGHTQYF.

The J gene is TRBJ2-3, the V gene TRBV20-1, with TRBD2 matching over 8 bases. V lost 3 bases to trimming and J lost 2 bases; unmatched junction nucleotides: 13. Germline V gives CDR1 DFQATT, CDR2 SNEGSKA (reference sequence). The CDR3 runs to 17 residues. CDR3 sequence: CSARPSLLAALTDTQYF. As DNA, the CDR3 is TGCAGTGCTAGGCCTTCTTTACTAGCGGCGCTCACAGATACGCAGTATTTT.

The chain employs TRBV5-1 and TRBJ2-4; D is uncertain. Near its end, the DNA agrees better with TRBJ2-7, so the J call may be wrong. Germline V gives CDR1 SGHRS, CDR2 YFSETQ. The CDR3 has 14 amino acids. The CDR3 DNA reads TGCGCCAGCAGCTTGGATGTAGCAGACTACGAGCAGTACTTC. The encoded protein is CASSLDVADYEQYF.

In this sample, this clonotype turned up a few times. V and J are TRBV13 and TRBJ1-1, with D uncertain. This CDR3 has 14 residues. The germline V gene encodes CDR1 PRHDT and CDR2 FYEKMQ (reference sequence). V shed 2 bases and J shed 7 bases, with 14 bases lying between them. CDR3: CASSLTIRGGEAFF. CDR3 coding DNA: TGTGCCAGCAGCTTAACCATCCGAGGTGGTGAAGCTTTCTTT.

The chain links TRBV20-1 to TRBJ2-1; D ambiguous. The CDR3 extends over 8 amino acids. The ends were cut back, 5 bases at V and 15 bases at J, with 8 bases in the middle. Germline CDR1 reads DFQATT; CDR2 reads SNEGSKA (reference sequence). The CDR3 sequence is CSAPLGFF. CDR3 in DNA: TGCAGTGCTCCTCTGGGGTTCTTC.

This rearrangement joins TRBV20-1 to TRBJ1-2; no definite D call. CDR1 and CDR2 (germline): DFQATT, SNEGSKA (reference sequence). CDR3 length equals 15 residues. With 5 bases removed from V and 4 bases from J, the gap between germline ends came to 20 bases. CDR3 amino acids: CSAANYRGQSYGYTF. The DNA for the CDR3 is TGCAGTGCTGCAAACTACCGAGGGCAAAGCTATGGCTACACCTTC.

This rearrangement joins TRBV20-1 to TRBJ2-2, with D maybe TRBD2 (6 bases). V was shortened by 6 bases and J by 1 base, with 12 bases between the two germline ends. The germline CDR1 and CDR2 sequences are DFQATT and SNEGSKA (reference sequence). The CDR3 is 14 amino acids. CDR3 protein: CSAQAGGNTGELFF. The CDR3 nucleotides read TGCAGTGCCCAAGCCGGGGGGAACACCGGGGAGCTGTTTTTT.